What follows are 17 T cell receptor beta chains derived from one specimen sequenced in a study of T cell responses to AZD1222 COVID-19 vaccine. Sequencing used immunoSEQ multiplex PCR; TCRdb keeps in-frame clones, though not all of them. The data contain over 200,000 clones, roughly 94% of them seen just once; the ten biggest clones take up about 1.5%. The material sequenced was peripheral blood, taken 28 days after the second dose of the MenACWY control vaccine. The origin of the receptors is an adult who received the MenACWY meningococcal vaccine as a control.

For the CDR3, the DNA is TGTGCCAGCAGTTTAAGTATCGGAGGGGACTATGGCTACACCTTC. This gives the protein CASSLSIGGDYGYTF. The chain is built from TRBV27 and TRBJ1-2, with a tentative D call TRBD1 (5 bases). This CDR3 is 15 amino acids long. Germline V gives CDR1 MNHEY, CDR2 SMNVEV (reference sequence). Between the trimmed V and J ends, which lost 2 bases and 3 bases, there was a span of 13 bases.

With regard to this clone: The sample holds other DNA sequences that translate to the same CDR3. The V gene is TRBV7-2, the J gene TRBJ2-5, with a tentative D call TRBD2 (6 bases). CDR1 is SGHTA and CDR2 is FQGNSA in the germline V gene. This CDR3 region has 13 residues. V was cut by 6 bases and J by 2 bases, with 10 bases left in between. The CDR3 sequence: CASSLARQETQYF. The CDR3 DNA is TGTGCCAGCAGTCTAGCGCGTCAAGAGACCCAGTACTTC.

This chain connects TRBV6-6 to TRBJ1-1; no clear D gene. The CDR3 runs 14 residues. Trimming removed 8 bases at V and 5 bases at J, with 18 bases between. Per the germline V gene, CDR1 is MNHNY and CDR2 is SVGAGI (reference sequence). CDR3 nucleotides: TGTGCCAGCGGAACCGGCCCTTTAACGACTGAAGCTTTCTTT. Its protein product is CASGTGPLTTEAFF.

The chain recombines TRBV13 with TRBJ1-3; the match to TRBD1 covers 8 bases. This CDR3 has 13 amino acids. Germline lookup yields CDR1 PRHDT and CDR2 FYEKMQ (reference sequence). V shed 4 bases, J shed 4 bases, and the junction held 0 bases outside the gene matches. The CDR3 bases are TGTGCCAGCAGCTGGACAGGGGGAAACACCATATATTTT. Its protein product is CASSWTGGNTIYF.

The V gene is TRBV27, the J gene TRBJ2-4, with 9 bases matching TRBD2. The CDR3 loop spans 16 amino acids. Trimming took 5 bases from V and 0 from J; bases not matched to a gene: 5. The germline V gene has CDR1 MNHEY and CDR2 SMNVEV (reference sequence). CDR3 sequence (DNA): TGTGCCAGCAGTACTGATAGCGGGAGAGCCAAAAACATTCAGTACTTC. Its translation is CASSTDSGRAKNIQYF.

For the CDR3, the DNA is TGTGCCAGCAGCTTAGCGCCAGGGGGGAACGGAAACACCATATATTTT. Encoded protein: CASSLAPGGNGNTIYF. The rearrangement uses TRBV7-2 and TRBJ1-3; 7 positions match TRBD1. The germline V gene has CDR1 SGHTA and CDR2 FQGNSA. This CDR3 comprises 16 residues. Trimming at V came to 0 bases and at J to 4 bases, leaving 6 bases not matched to a gene.

The rearrangement uses TRBV28 and TRBJ1-2; unclear D gene. The CDR3 loop spans 15 amino acids. V was cut by 6 bases and J by 3 bases, with 17 bases left in between. Germline loops: CDR1 MDHEN, CDR2 SYDVKM. The CDR3 bases are TGTGCCAGCAGCCCCCCTCTCGAGGCCGACTATGGCTACACCTTC. Protein sequence: CASSPPLEADYGYTF.

The chain has TRBV11-2 and TRBJ2-1; 14 bases align to TRBD2. With V trimmed by 4 bases and J by 4 bases, 6 bases remained unmatched. The CDR3 is 17 amino acids. Germline V lookup: CDR1 SGHAT, CDR2 FQNNGV. CDR3 residues: CASSSGLAGALYNEQFF. The CDR3 DNA sequence: TGTGCCAGCAGCTCGGGACTAGCGGGGGCCCTTTACAATGAGCAGTTCTTC. The full variable domain, rest sourced from reference TRBV11-2 and TRBJ2-1, is EAGVAQSPRYKIIEKRQSVAFWCNPISGHATLYWYQQILGQGPKLLIQFQNNGVVDDSQLPKDRFSAERLKGVDSTLKIQPAKLEDSAVYLCASSSGLAGALYNEQFFGPGTRLTVL.

The chain couples TRBV3-1 (or the pseudogene TRBV3-2) to TRBJ2-7; D is unresolved. Between the trimmed V and J ends, which lost 2 bases and 5 bases, there was a span of 13 bases. This CDR3 contains 14 residues. In germline, CDR1 is LGHDT, CDR2 YNNKEL (reference sequence). The CDR3 nucleotides are TGTGCCAGCAGCCAACTTCCGGTTGGGGACGAGCAGTACTTC. Residues: CASSQLPVGDEQYF.

The chain recombines TRBV6-1 with TRBJ2-7, with D tentatively TRBD1 (5 bases). The V gene lost 1 base and the J gene lost 0 bases, with 13 bases spanning the gap. This CDR3 is 16 amino acids long. Germline CDR1 is MNHNS and CDR2 is SASEGT. Here the CDR3 reads CASSEEAGRASYEQYF. CDR3 nucleotide sequence: TGTGCCAGCAGTGAAGAAGCAGGCAGGGCCTCCTACGAGCAGTACTTC.

This clone was counted once. The V gene is TRBV5-6, the J gene TRBJ2-1; 7 bases fit TRBD2. Germline loops: CDR1 SGHDT, CDR2 YYEEEE. The CDR3 runs 16 residues. With 3 bases clipped from V and 5 bases from J, the junction kept 11 bases outside the gene matches. CDR3 DNA sequence: TGTGCCAGCAGCTCTAACCGGGACTACTCGAACAATGAGCAGTTCTTC. Translated: CASSSNRDYSNNEQFF.

This chain links TRBV5-6 with TRBJ1-2; D is unclear. CDR1 and CDR2 (germline): SGHDT, YYEEEE. The CDR3 is made up of 12 amino acids. V was pared by 3 bases and J by 2 bases, with 5 bases between. CDR3 sequence (DNA): TGTGCCAGCAGCTCCCAGAACTATGGCTACACCTTC. As protein: CASSSQNYGYTF.

This chain uses TRBV29-1 with TRBJ2-2; no firm D call. CDR1 is SQVTM, CDR2 ANQGSEA, per germline. CDR3 length: 11 residues. V was cut by 4 bases and J by 6 bases, with 6 bases left in between. CDR3 protein: CSVGGSGELFF. The CDR3 nucleotides are TGCAGCGTTGGGGGTTCCGGGGAGCTGTTTTTT.

V is TRBV7-2 and J is TRBJ2-7; possible D gene TRBD2, 5 bases. V gave up 6 bases and J gave up 6 bases, with 15 bases separating them. Per the germline V gene, CDR1 is SGHTA and CDR2 is FQGNSA. CDR3 size: 13 residues. The CDR3 sequence is CASRRTRSGEQYF. The CDR3 DNA sequence: TGTGCCAGCAGGCGGACCCGGAGCGGCGAGCAGTACTTC.

CDR3 amino acids: CASSPGGSGYTF. The CDR3 DNA reads TGCGCCAGCAGCCCAGGGGGCAGTGGCTACACCTTC. The rearrangement links TRBV5-1 to TRBJ1-2; 8 bases align to TRBD1. The germline V gene has CDR1 SGHRS and CDR2 YFSETQ. The CDR3 runs 12 residues. The V gene end was trimmed by 4 bases and the J gene end by 7 bases; junction bases not matched to a gene: 3.

This chain connects TRBV7-9 to TRBJ1-5; tentatively, D is TRBD1 (5 bases). CDR3 length equals 12 residues. Trimming cost V 2 bases and J 8 bases, with 7 bases left between them. The germline V gene has CDR1 SEHNR and CDR2 FQNEAQ (reference sequence). The CDR3 coding sequence is TGTGCCAGCAGCTTAAGGGGTAAGCCCCAGCATTTT. It translates to CASSLRGKPQHF.

The chain has TRBV10-1 and TRBJ1-2; no clear D gene. The CDR3 runs 16 residues. Trimming left V 2 bases short and J 4 bases short, with 17 bases between. Per the germline V gene, CDR1 is WNHNN and CDR2 is SYGVQD (reference sequence). CDR3 nucleotide sequence: TGCGCCAGCAGTGAGACGTCTTCCCGCCGCCTCTATGGCTACACCTTC. It yields the protein CASSETSSRRLYGYTF.